Following are 27 T cell receptor beta chains from one sample sequenced in a study of memory CD4+ T cells and cytomegalovirus serostatus. Single viable CD3+CD4+CD8-CD45RO+ cells were sorted as the memory CD4+ T cells. Profiling relied on immunoSEQ multiplex PCR, and the TCRdb table lists in-frame clones only, not all of them. The data hold about 73,000 clones, with roughly three quarters observed a single time. Sequencing used memory CD4+ T cells from blood. These receptors were collected from an adult in good health and CMV-seropositive.

Only a few counts were recorded for this clone. This chain joins TRBV29-1 and TRBJ1-2; 10 bases match TRBD1. There are 13 residues in the CDR3. J lost 6 bases, V lost 5 bases, and 6 bases had no gene match. Germline V gene lookup returns CDR1 SQVTM and CDR2 ANQGSEA. For the CDR3, the DNA is TGCAGCGTTCTATACGGACAGGGGGATGGCTACACCTTC. Translating it yields CSVLYGQGDGYTF.

The J gene is TRBJ2-7, the V gene TRBV18, with TRBD1 identical over 9 bases. This CDR3 is 17 amino acids long. Germline values: CDR1 KGHSH, CDR2 LQKENI. The V and J ends lost 2 bases and 1 base, in that order; junction bases with no gene match: 9. CDR3 DNA sequence: TGTGCCAGCTCACCAGGCACGACCGGGACAGGGTCCTACGAGCAGTACTTC. This codes for CASSPGTTGTGSYEQYF.

The chain carries TRBV11-3 and TRBJ1-2, with no clear D. This CDR3 comprises 18 residues. Germline assignment: CDR1 SGHNT and CDR2 YENEEA. Trimming left V 0 bases short and J 1 base short, with 18 bases between. CDR3 in amino acids: CASSLDIPGLGFNYGYTF. The CDR3 DNA reads as TGTGCCAGCAGCTTAGATATACCAGGACTAGGATTTAACTATGGCTACACCTTC. Supplemented by reference TRBV11-3 and TRBJ1-2, the full variable domain reads EAGVVQSPRYKIIEKKQPVAFWCNPISGHNTLYWYLQNLGQGPELLIRYENEEAVDDSQLPKDRFSAERLKGVDSTLKIQPAELGDSAVYLCASSLDIPGLGFNYGYTFGSGTRLTVV.

The J gene is TRBJ2-2, the V gene TRBV14; D is perhaps TRBD2 (6 bases). Trimming shortened V by 4 bases and J by 3 bases, and 12 bases separated the two germline ends. CDR3 length equals 15 residues. Germline V lookup: CDR1 SGHDN, CDR2 FVKESK. CDR3 protein: CASSLWTGDTGELFF. CDR3 in DNA: TGTGCCAGCAGCCTCTGGACGGGGGACACCGGGGAGCTGTTTTTT.

The chain combines TRBV5-1 with TRBJ1-3; weak D call: TRBD1 (5 bases). The V gene lost 3 bases and the J gene lost 0 bases, with 10 bases spanning the gap. Per the germline V gene, CDR1 is SGHRS and CDR2 is YFSETQ. The CDR3 contains 15 residues. The CDR3 nucleotides read TGCGCCAGCAGCTCCTCAGGGAACTCTGGAAACACCATATATTTT. Translation: CASSSSGNSGNTIYF.

The CDR3 DNA sequence: TGTGCCAGCAGCTTGGTCGGGGGCGCCGGTGAAAAACTGTTTTTT. Translation: CASSLVGGAGEKLFF. V usage is TRBV5-5 and J usage is TRBJ1-4; a possible D gene is TRBD1 (6 bases). The CDR3 length is 15 residues. V lost 0 bases to trimming and J lost 7 bases, with 13 bases between them. Germline CDR1 and CDR2: SGHKS and YYEKEE (reference sequence).

This chain uses TRBV15 with TRBJ1-2, with TRBD1 matching over 8 bases. Germline V gives CDR1 LNHNV, CDR2 YYDKDF (reference sequence). This CDR3 contains 16 residues. Trimming removed 2 bases from V and 2 bases from J; junction bases left unmatched: 7. The CDR3: CATSRTGQANNYGYTF. Here the CDR3 DNA reads TGTGCCACCAGCAGAACGGGACAGGCGAACAACTATGGCTACACCTTC. Looking up the rest from reference TRBV15 and TRBJ1-2 gives the full variable domain: DAMVIQNPRYQVTQFGKPVTLSCSQTLNHNVMYWYQQKSSQAPKLLFHYYDKDFNNEADTPDNFQSRRPNTSFCFLDIRSPGLGDTAMYLCATSRTGQANNYGYTFGSGTRLTVV.

The chain combines TRBV28 with TRBJ1-2, with D possibly being TRBD1 (6 bases). Trimming pared 10 bases from V and 1 base from J, leaving 22 bases between. The CDR3 is made up of 16 amino acids. CDR1 MDHEN and CDR2 SYDVKM come from the germline V gene. CDR3 in DNA: TGTGCCACCGGAGGGGGGGAAGAGATTTTTAACTATGGCTACACCTTC. It specifies CATGGGEEIFNYGYTF.

The J gene is TRBJ1-1, the V gene TRBV18; TRBD1 might be the D (6 bases). CDR1 KGHSH and CDR2 LQKENI come from the germline V gene. The CDR3 loop spans 16 amino acids. The germline V and J ends were trimmed by 2 bases and 1 base, with 14 bases remaining between them. Written as DNA, the CDR3 is TGTGCCAGCTCACCAGCAGGGGAGGGGAAGAACACTGAAGCTTTCTTT. It yields the protein CASSPAGEGKNTEAFF.

The V call is TRBV7-8, the J call TRBJ2-5, with a tentative D call TRBD2 (5 bases). Trimming stripped 5 bases from V and 2 bases from J, with 15 bases between. CDR3 length: 15 amino acids. Per germline, CDR1 SGHVS and CDR2 FQNEAQ. The CDR3 nucleotides are TGTGCCAGCAGCGCTGGCAGAGGAGGACAAGAGACCCAGTACTTC. The encoded protein is CASSAGRGGQETQYF. Variable domain in full (rest from reference TRBV7-8 and TRBJ2-5): GAGVSQSPRYKVAKRGQDVALRCDPISGHVSLFWYQQALGQGPEFLTYFQNEAQLDKSGLPSDRFFAERPEGSVSTLKIQRTQQEDSAVYLCASSAGRGGQETQYFGPGTRLLVL.

The gene calls are TRBV19 and TRBJ1-1; a possible D gene is TRBD1 (6 bases). Between the trimmed V and J ends, which lost 5 bases and 4 bases, there was a span of 14 bases. Germline CDR1 LNHDA, CDR2 SQIVND (reference sequence). The CDR3 runs to 14 residues. The CDR3 spells CASSPRGRGTEAFF. CDR3 nucleotides: TGTGCCAGTAGTCCCAGGGGAAGGGGCACTGAAGCTTTCTTT.

The chain carries TRBV18 and TRBJ2-7, with D perhaps being TRBD1 or TRBD2 (5 bases each). V shed 5 bases and J shed 6 bases, with 14 bases lying between them. There are 13 residues in the CDR3. Germline V gene lookup returns CDR1 KGHSH and CDR2 LQKENI. The CDR3 reads CASSLRGTGEQYF. The CDR3 DNA reads TGTGCCAGCTCATTACGTGGGACGGGCGAGCAGTACTTC.

The genes are TRBV6-5 and TRBJ2-1; D is possibly TRBD1 (5 bases). Looked up from germline, CDR1 is MNHEY and CDR2 is SVGAGI. The CDR3 consists of 14 residues. Trimming removed 6 bases from V and 10 bases from J, with 19 bases in between. The CDR3 sequence is CASRKTITKGEQFF. As DNA, the CDR3 is TGTGCCAGCAGGAAAACGATCACAAAGGGGGAGCAGTTCTTC.

CDR3 residues: CASSRAPGERQYF. The DNA for the CDR3 is TGCGCCAGCAGCCGGGCTCCGGGTGAGCGGCAGTACTTC. The chain employs TRBV4-1 and TRBJ2-7; D gene unclear. The CDR3 sequence is 13 residues long. CDR1 MGHRA and CDR2 YSYEKL come from the germline V gene. V lost 4 bases and J 9 bases, leaving 16 bases between the germline ends.

V and J are TRBV6-6 and TRBJ1-1; 7 nucleotides agree with TRBD1. The CDR3 spans 13 residues. Germline assignment: CDR1 MNHNY and CDR2 SVGAGI (reference sequence). The junction had 9 bases not matched to a gene; V was cut back by 7 bases and J by 7 bases. CDR3 DNA sequence: TGTGCCAGCACGGGGACAGACCAATATGAAGCTTTCTTT. It specifies CASTGTDQYEAFF.

V usage is TRBV27 and J usage is TRBJ2-7, with D possibly matching TRBD2 (6 bases). V gave up 4 bases and J gave up 0 bases, with 28 bases separating them. This CDR3 is built from 20 residues. The V gene's germline CDR1 is MNHEY and CDR2 SMNVEV (reference sequence). This CDR3 is CASSSPRRRGYNPSSYEQYF. CDR3 DNA: TGTGCCAGCAGTTCCCCGCGTAGGAGGGGATACAACCCAAGCTCCTACGAGCAGTACTTC.

V and J are TRBV13 and TRBJ1-2, with TRBD1 matching 10 bases. Germline assignment: CDR1 PRHDT and CDR2 FYEKMQ (reference sequence). The CDR3 has 16 residues. J was trimmed by 0 bases and V by 4 bases; bases with no gene match: 5. The CDR3 coding sequence is TGTGCCAGCAGCTCCCGGGACAGGGGAGCTAACTATGGCTACACCTTC. Translating it yields CASSSRDRGANYGYTF.

The chain has TRBV5-4 and TRBJ2-7, with TRBD2 matching over 11 bases. Losses at the gene ends were 5 bases for V and 4 bases for J; bases not matched to a gene: 8. This CDR3 is built from 15 residues. Germline V gene data show CDR1 as SGHNT and CDR2 as YYREEE (reference sequence). CDR3 protein: CASSLGTSGPYEQYV. The CDR3 nucleotides read TGTGCCAGCAGTCTAGGGACTAGCGGACCATACGAGCAGTACGTC.

By share, this clone ranks as medium-sized. The J gene is TRBJ1-4, the V gene TRBV4-2; D not resolved. The CDR3 has 14 amino acids. Trimming removed 0 bases at V and 0 bases at J, with 2 bases between. Germline V gives CDR1 LGHNA, CDR2 YNFKEQ. The CDR3 here is CASSQDATNEKLFF. CDR3 coding DNA: TGTGCCAGCAGCCAAGATGCAACTAATGAAAAACTGTTTTTT.

This clone was picked up a small number of times. The gene calls are TRBV29-1 and TRBJ1-1; D possibly corresponds to TRBD1 (6 bases). The V and J ends lost 7 bases and 1 base respectively, with 19 bases between them. Germline CDR1 SQVTM, CDR2 ANQGSEA. This CDR3 contains 15 residues. In nucleotides, the CDR3 is TGCAGCGCCCCCTCACGACAGGCGGGGAACACTGAAGCTTTCTTT. This codes for CSAPSRQAGNTEAFF.

V is TRBV5-5 and J is TRBJ1-6; possibly TRBD1 for D (5 bases). The CDR3 length is 13 residues. Trimming cost V 1 base and J 7 bases, with 6 bases left between them. Germline lookup yields CDR1 SGHKS and CDR2 YYEKEE (reference sequence). The CDR3 here is CASSLRQNSPLHF. CDR3 sequence (DNA): TGTGCCAGCAGCTTGAGACAGAATTCACCCCTCCACTTT.

This chain uses TRBV30 with TRBJ2-3; perhaps TRBD1 as D (5 bases). Trimming removed 8 bases at V and 4 bases at J, with 16 bases between. CDR1 is GTSNPN and CDR2 is SVGIG in the germline V gene (reference sequence). This CDR3 contains 13 residues. CDR3 bases: TGTGCCACGGACATACAGATGGCAGATACGCAGTATTTT. Amino acids: CATDIQMADTQYF.

This chain connects TRBV28 to TRBJ2-3; the D gene is possibly TRBD1 (6 bases). From germline, CDR1 is MDHEN and CDR2 SYDVKM. Trimming pared 4 bases from V and 0 bases from J, leaving 8 bases between. This CDR3 contains 14 residues. The CDR3 is CASSSDRSTDTQYF. The DNA of the CDR3 is TGTGCCAGCAGTTCCGACAGGAGCACAGATACGCAGTATTTT.

In its sample, this clone was seen once. V is TRBV28 and J is TRBJ1-5; D remains unclear. Trimming stripped 6 bases from V and 7 bases from J, with 16 bases between. The CDR3 has 14 residues. CDR1 and CDR2 (germline): MDHEN, SYDVKM. The CDR3, as DNA: TGTGCCAGCAGCCCCCGGGCGGGGATCCAGCCCCAGCATTTT. Amino acid sequence: CASSPRAGIQPQHF.

This clone was recorded a few times. The chain links TRBV30 to TRBJ1-5; D ambiguous. Germline CDR1 GTSNPN, CDR2 SVGIG (reference sequence). The CDR3 loop spans 13 amino acids. Trimming took off 0 bases at V and 5 bases at J, with 8 bases between the two ends. For the CDR3, the DNA is TGTGCCTGGAGTGTACGGTGGGATCAGCCCCAGCATTTT. Translated: CAWSVRWDQPQHF.

The count of this clone is one. The chain couples TRBV11-2 to TRBJ1-3; D call uncertain. The CDR3 totals 13 residues. Trimming cost V 3 bases and J 4 bases, with 7 bases left between them. Per the germline V gene, CDR1 is SGHAT and CDR2 is FQNNGV. CDR3 sequence reads: CASSFLWGNTIYF. Here the CDR3 DNA reads TGTGCCAGCAGCTTTTTGTGGGGAAACACCATATATTTT.

The CDR3 DNA sequence: TGTGCCAGCTTGGGGGGGAACACTGAAGCTTTCTTT. Its translation is CASLGGNTEAFF. V gene TRBV19 combines with J gene TRBJ1-1, with D tentatively TRBD1 (5 bases). V gave up 9 bases and J gave up 1 base, with 9 bases separating them. Per germline, CDR1 LNHDA and CDR2 SQIVND (reference sequence). CDR3 size: 12 residues.